This T cell receptor (beta chain) originates from a study of OX40 agonist ivuxolimab in advanced cancers. About the study: Participants could have had prior anti-PD-1, anti-PD-L1 or anti-CTLA-4 therapy, and less than 45% had some.

On this clone: No antigen is known for it.

This table comes from immunoSEQ multiplex PCR, and its TCRdb copy is limited to in-frame clones, with some not included. The sample records more than 80,000 clones, 91% being singletons. Germline V gene lookup returns CDR1 SQVTM and CDR2 ANQGSEA. Trimming stripped 7 bases from V and 2 bases from J, with 21 bases between. CDR3 length equals 16 residues. Overall study results and limits: CD4+ T cells averaged fewer expanded clones than CD8+ T cells.

The sequence was collected from an adult with an advanced solid tumor such as melanoma, head and neck, liver or kidney cancer. The chain employs TRBV29-1 and TRBJ2-1, with D tentatively TRBD1 or TRBD2 (6 bases each). The specimen comprised CD4+ or CD8+ T cells sorted from blood, sampled in a trial of the OX40 agonist ivuxolimab. This chain's CDR3 is CSAIIGRGGTYNEQFF. For the CDR3, the DNA is TGCAGCGCCATCATAGGCAGGGGAGGTACCTACAATGAGCAGTTCTTC.